This TCR beta chain was sequenced during a study of shared clonotypes between healthy human individuals (dated by TCRdb to the early 2020s). Looking at the study overall: The cohort included three men and two women between 18 and 49 years of age. Per donor, three plates each were used for CD4 naive and CD4 memory, two for CD8 naive, and one for CD8 memory. Each donor's leukapheresis produced roughly between about 0.8 and 8.9 billion PBMCs. Libraries were prepared and TCR repertoires were sequenced by different laboratories using diverse techniques, in order to increase sequencing depth and limit assay-specific biases. To estimate repertoire size and how much clonotype sharing occurs between individuals, the study deeply sequenced the blood TCR repertoires of 4 to 6 healthy adults.

This clone came up once. Its antigen is unknown. Per-base quality was not reported, and no clone a single base away is much larger than it. Healthy HIV-negative adults with no recently reported acute infections or vaccinations were included as donors. Every donor was a Caucasian adult residing in Nashville, Tennessee, USA. CD4+ T cells were enriched by magnetic negative selection; naive cells were then positively selected on CD45RA, and the negative fraction formed the memory subset. Blood was collected by leukapheresis, and PBMCs were isolated by Ficoll-Histopaque density gradient centrifugation and then cryopreserved in liquid nitrogen vapor phase. Analytical flow cytometry was used to check the purity and quantity of each magnetically sorted T cell population. Each sorted fraction had its genomic DNA isolated and then quantified by UV absorbance on a Nanodrop 2000c. Results and caveats for the whole study, not just this receptor: When a handful of donors were compared, the shared fraction of clonotypes was around 5.1% for naive CD4, more than 3% for naive CD8, more than 2% for memory CD4, and 0.3% to 0.5% for memory CD8. Clonotypes shared by all four sorted-subset donors showed higher generation probabilities than non-shared clonotypes. Because the study included a small number of donors, the genetic and exposure-history diversity represented was limited. Only blood was sampled, and tissue TCR repertoires likely differ from those in blood. Pairwise subsampling indicated that sequencing depth was expected to affect the degree of clonotype sharing among donors. Even with the large sequencing depth, rarefaction of the sorted-subset datasets indicated that sequencing was incomplete. Naive subsets generally had larger estimated clonotype richness than memory subsets did.

Using the deep immunoSEQ assay, multiplex PCR amplified TCR CDR3 regions from genomic DNA. Extracted genomic DNA from each cell subset was distributed evenly across all wells of several immunoSEQ 96-well plates, and each plate was treated as a replicate. For sorted subsets, around 200 ng genomic DNA, equal to 30,000 or so T cell genomes, was loaded into each replicate PCR. Purified libraries were quantified with a Qubit 3.0 fluorometer, sized on a Bioanalyzer 2100, and re-quantified with the KAPA Library Quantification kit. Every immunoSEQ 96-well plate was sequenced on a dedicated single-read 150-cycle Illumina NextSeq 550 flow cell. From the authors' description of their analysis: Because the immunoSEQ output included only junctional sequences and no quality scores, the filtering could not be the same as the filtering used for full-length reads. Sequences were annotated with PyIR, a Python wrapper for IgBLAST v1.9, using IMGT germline references to assign V/J genes and CDR3. Reads were removed for weak V/J assignments (E-value above 1e-6), missing CDR3, stop codons, out-of-frame junctions, or ambiguous translated residues. V3J clonotypes were defined as sequences sharing the same inferred V gene, J gene, and CDR3 amino acid sequence. To compute the percentage overlap between repertoires, the number of shared unique clonotypes was divided by the size of the smaller repertoire. RTK rarefaction, the Chao1 estimator, and Recon v2.1 estimates of unobserved clonotypes were used to assess repertoire richness. OLGA was used to compute generation probabilities for all TCRbeta clonotypes that the gDNA method yielded from a handful of donors. TCRdb stores this immuneACCESS table with in-frame sequences only. Part of the clones is absent; in the studies checked, under half of the shortfall reflects unresolved V genes, and no reason is known for the rest. Clone size and the V and J calls come from that table; the DNA yielded D and trimming. For this sample the table gives roughly 760,000 clones, of which approximately 79% were detected only once. Approximately 1.7% of the sample is held by the ten biggest clonotypes.

The CDR3 runs 17 residues from the cysteine to the phenylalanine. Only CDR3 DNA remains: 51 bases, in frame from the first base. The V and J ends are trimmed by 1 base and 0 bases, leaving 13 bases between them. From a lookup of the germline V gene, CDR1 and CDR2 are MGHRA and YSYEKL. This receptor was taken from a woman aged 30 to 39 in good health. The chain links TRBV4-1 with TRBJ1-5, with no D gene named confidently. Input material: memory CD4+ T cells sorted from blood. The cell subset or site label here, explained by the study, means: CD45RA-negative fraction. The CDR3 here reads CASSQATAVDSNQPQHF. In nucleotides, the sequence is TGCGCCAGCAGCCAAGCGACGGCAGTAGATAGCAATCAGCCCCAGCATTTT.